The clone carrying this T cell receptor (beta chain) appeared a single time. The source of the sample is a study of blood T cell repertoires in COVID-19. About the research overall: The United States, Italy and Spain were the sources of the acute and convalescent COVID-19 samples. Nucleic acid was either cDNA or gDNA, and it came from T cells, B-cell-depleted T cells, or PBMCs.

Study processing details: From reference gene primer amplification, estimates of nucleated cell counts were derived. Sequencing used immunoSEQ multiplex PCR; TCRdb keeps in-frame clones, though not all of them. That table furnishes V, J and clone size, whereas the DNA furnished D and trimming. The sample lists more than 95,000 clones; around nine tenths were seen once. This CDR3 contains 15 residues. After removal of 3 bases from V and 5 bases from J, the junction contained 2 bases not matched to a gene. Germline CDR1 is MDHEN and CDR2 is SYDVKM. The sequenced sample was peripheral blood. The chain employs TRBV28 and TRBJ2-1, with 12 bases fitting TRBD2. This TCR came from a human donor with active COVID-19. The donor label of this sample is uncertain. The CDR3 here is CASSFRLAGDNEQFF. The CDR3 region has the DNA TGTGCCAGCAGTTTCCGACTAGCGGGGGACAATGAGCAGTTCTTC.